Listed below are T cell receptor beta chains from one sample, sequenced in a study of Ad26.COV2.S vaccination and SARS-CoV-2 variants. TCRdb keeps only in-frame clones here, not all; method: immunoSEQ multiplex PCR. In the table there are hundreds of thousands of clones, less than 90% of which are singletons. Specimen: peripheral blood, collected in a trial of Ad26.COV2.S vaccine versus placebo. Receptor source: a person between 18 and 59 years old who received the Ad26.COV2.S COVID-19 vaccine or a placebo. The CDR3 runs from the conserved cysteine through the conserved F or W. The order of the fields is D gene, J gene, V gene, clone size, CDR3 DNA, CDR3 protein. The D gene is left open where the match is weak. Clone size is stated in some rows and not others, as once, few, many or a class when expanded.

D: -
J: TRBJ1-2
V: TRBV3-1/TRBV3-2
size: -
DNA: TGTGCCAGCAGCCAGGCAAAGGACAGAACCTTAGGCTACACCTTC
CDR3: CASSQAKDRTLGYTF

D: TRBD1
J: TRBJ2-5
V: TRBV4-2
size: once
DNA: TGTGCCAGCAGCCAATCGCGGTTGGCAGGGGGCGCGTACCAAGAGACCCAGTACTTC
CDR3: CASSQSRLAGGAYQETQYF

D: -
J: TRBJ2-7
V: TRBV3-1/TRBV3-2
size: -
DNA: TGTGCCAGCAGCCAAGATAGACACCCCTACGAGCAGTACTTC
CDR3: CASSQDRHPYEQYF

D: -
J: TRBJ2-3
V: TRBV11-3
size: -
DNA: TGTGCCAGCAGCCCGACAGGGGAGGGGATCACAGATACGCAGTATTTT
CDR3: CASSPTGEGITDTQYF

D: TRBD2
J: TRBJ2-5
V: TRBV6-5
size: once
DNA: TGTGCCAGCAGTTATAGCGGGAGAAGTCAAGAGACCCAGTACTTC
CDR3: CASSYSGRSQETQYF

D: TRBD2
J: TRBJ2-5
V: TRBV6-5
size: -
DNA: TGTGCCAGCATTTCATTGCGGGAGGGCGAGACCCAGTACTTC
CDR3: CASISLREGETQYF

D: TRBD1
J: TRBJ2-5
V: TRBV7-8
size: -
DNA: TGTGCCAGCAGCCCCGGGACAGGGACTCTCGGGACCCAGTACTTC
CDR3: CASSPGTGTLGTQYF

D: -
J: TRBJ2-2
V: TRBV9
size: few
DNA: TGTGCCAGCAGCGGGTCAGCCACCGGGGAGCTGTTTTTT
CDR3: CASSGSATGELFF

D: -
J: TRBJ1-1
V: TRBV4-2
size: -
DNA: TGTGCCAGCAGCCAGGTGCAGGGCACTGAAGCTTTCTTT
CDR3: CASSQVQGTEAFF

D: TRBD2
J: TRBJ2-3
V: TRBV7-9
size: -
DNA: TGTGCCAGCAGCTTGGGAGGGGCCCTCACAGATACGCAGTATTTT
CDR3: CASSLGGALTDTQYF

D: -
J: TRBJ2-7
V: TRBV18
size: -
DNA: TGTGCCAGCTCACCTGTGACAGCTTCCTACGAGCAGTACTTC
CDR3: CASSPVTASYEQYF

D: -
J: TRBJ1-3
V: TRBV5-6
size: -
DNA: TGTGCCAGCAGCTTGGACCTTGGGAACACCATATATTTT
CDR3: CASSLDLGNTIYF

D: -
J: TRBJ2-1
V: TRBV7-6
size: -
DNA: TGTGCCAGCTTACTCAATGGACTCAGTTCCCATGAGCAGTTCTTC
CDR3: CASLLNGLSSHEQFF

D: -
J: TRBJ2-1
V: TRBV6-5
size: -
DNA: TGTGCCAGCAGTTACTCGAGGGGGTTTAGGGGTGAGCAGTTCTTC
CDR3: CASSYSRGFRGEQFF

D: TRBD1
J: TRBJ1-5
V: TRBV7-3
size: -
DNA: TGTGCCAGCAGCTTAGACAGGGGGATCAATCAGCCCCAGCATTTT
CDR3: CASSLDRGINQPQHF